A single sample gave rise to the 6 T cell receptor beta chains below, sequenced in a study of PD-L1 blockade in urothelial cancer. Indicated time point: peripheral blood 6 weeks after treatment start. TCRdb's table, derived via immunoSEQ multiplex PCR, lists solely in-frame clones and lacks some. The table has 95,000 to 130,000 clones, roughly 89% seen once. Specimen: PBMCs, collected around atezolizumab (anti-PD-L1) treatment. These receptors came from a man aged 55 to 70 with urothelial cancer.

A single count supports this clone. The chain couples TRBV6-6 to TRBJ1-4; 10 positions match TRBD1. With V trimmed by 4 bases and J by 6 bases, 2 bases remained unmatched. The CDR3 extends over 14 amino acids. The germline gives CDR1 MNHNY, CDR2 SVGAGI (reference sequence). The DNA of the CDR3 is TGTGCCAGCAGTTTTGGACAGGGGGATGAAAAACTGTTTTTT. It specifies CASSFGQGDEKLFF.

The CDR3 DNA reads TGTGCCAGCTCACCACCGGGCGGGGAAGCCGACTCCTACGAGCAGTACTTC. It encodes CASSPPGGEADSYEQYF. This rearrangement joins TRBV18 to TRBJ2-7, with a possible D match to TRBD2 (6 bases). Trimming took off 0 bases at V and 0 bases at J, with 15 bases between the two ends. The CDR3 has 17 amino acids. CDR1 and CDR2 from the germline V gene are KGHSH and LQKENI.

Notes on this clone: Its ends do not fully match the called genes, so a read error is possible. The J gene is TRBJ1-2, the V gene TRBV7-7; D is unresolved. CDR3 length: 13 amino acids. Looked up from germline, CDR1 is SSHAT and CDR2 is FNYEAQ (reference sequence). As DNA, the CDR3 is TGTGCTAGCAGCTTATGGGGAGTCCGGGGCTACACCTTC. The encoded protein is CASSLWGVRGYTF.

The CDR3 is CASSHPTGTGMIYEQYF. In nucleotides, the CDR3 is TGCGCCAGCAGCCATCCCACCGGGACAGGGATGATCTACGAGCAGTACTTC. This chain connects TRBV4-1 to TRBJ2-7; 9 nucleotides agree with TRBD1. Germline lookup yields CDR1 MGHRA and CDR2 YSYEKL. This CDR3 region has 17 residues. V shed 3 bases, J shed 3 bases, and the junction held 12 bases outside the gene matches.

The rearrangement joins TRBV21-1 to TRBJ2-7; the tabulated D call, TRBD2, remains unverified against the DNA. TRBV21-1 is noted as a pseudogene. The CDR3 consists of 18 residues. This chain's CDR3 is CSPHRLRGAEQRPYEQYF. CDR3 sequence (DNA): TGTAGCCCCCATCGTCTCCGGGGGGCCGAACAACGGCCTTACGAGCAGTACTTC.

In this sample, this clone turned up once. The chain recombines TRBV27 with TRBJ1-6; tentatively, D is TRBD1 (6 bases). V was shortened by 1 base and J by 6 bases, with 19 bases between the two germline ends. This CDR3 has 18 residues. Germline CDR1 and CDR2: MNHEY and SMNVEV (reference sequence). The CDR3 reads CASSLYPPRGALNSPLHF. The CDR3 bases are TGTGCCAGCAGTTTATACCCCCCACGGGGGGCTCTTAATTCACCCCTCCACTTT.